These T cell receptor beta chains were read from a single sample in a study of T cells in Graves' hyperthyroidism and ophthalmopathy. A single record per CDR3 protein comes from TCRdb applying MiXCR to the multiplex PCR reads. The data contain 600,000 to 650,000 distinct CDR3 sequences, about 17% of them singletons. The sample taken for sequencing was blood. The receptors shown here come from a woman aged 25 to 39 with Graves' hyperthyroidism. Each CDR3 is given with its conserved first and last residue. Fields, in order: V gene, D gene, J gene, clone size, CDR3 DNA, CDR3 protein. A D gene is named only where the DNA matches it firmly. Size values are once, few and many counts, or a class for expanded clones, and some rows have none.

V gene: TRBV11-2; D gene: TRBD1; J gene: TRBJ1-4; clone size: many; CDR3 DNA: TGTGCCAGCAGCTCGCCGGGACAGGGGGATGAAAAACTGTTTTTT; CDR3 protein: CASSSPGQGDEKLFF
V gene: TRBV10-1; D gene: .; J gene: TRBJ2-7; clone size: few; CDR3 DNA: TGCGCCAGCAGTGAGTATGCGGAGAGCTCCTACGAGCAGTACTTC; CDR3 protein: CASSEYAESSYEQYF
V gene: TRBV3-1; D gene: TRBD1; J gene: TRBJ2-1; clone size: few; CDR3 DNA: TGTGCCAGCAGCCAAGCGGACAGGGACAATGAGCAGTTCTTC; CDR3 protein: CASSQADRDNEQFF
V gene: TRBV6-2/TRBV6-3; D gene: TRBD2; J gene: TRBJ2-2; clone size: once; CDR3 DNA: TGTGCCAGCAGTTACCCGCGCGGGAGAGCCGGGGAGCTGTTTTTT; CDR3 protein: CASSYPRGRAGELFF
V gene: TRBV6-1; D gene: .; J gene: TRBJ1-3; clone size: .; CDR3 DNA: TGTGCCAGCAGTACCGGCCCAGACTCTGGAAACACCATATATTTT; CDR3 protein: CASSTGPDSGNTIYF
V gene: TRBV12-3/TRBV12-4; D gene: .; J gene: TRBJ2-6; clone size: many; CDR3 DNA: TGTGCCAGCAGTTTTTCCGGGACTGGGGCCAACGTCCTGACTTTC; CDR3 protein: CASSFSGTGANVLTF
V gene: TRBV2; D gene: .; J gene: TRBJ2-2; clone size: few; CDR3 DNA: TGTGCCAGCAGTGAATGGAAGGACGGTGGCTTGGTGCTGTTTTTT; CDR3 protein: CASSEWKDGGLVLFF
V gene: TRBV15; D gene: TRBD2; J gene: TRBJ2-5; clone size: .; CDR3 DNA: TGTGCCACCGCGACTAGCGGGAGGGCCTTTAGAGAGACCCAGTACTTC; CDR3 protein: CATATSGRAFRETQYF
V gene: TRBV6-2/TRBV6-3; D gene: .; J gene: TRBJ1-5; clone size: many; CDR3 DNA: TGTGCCAGCAGTTACCCCCGACAGAGCAATCAGCCCCAGCATTTT; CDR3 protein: CASSYPRQSNQPQHF
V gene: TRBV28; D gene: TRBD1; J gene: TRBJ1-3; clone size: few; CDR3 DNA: TGTGCCAGCAGTTTTGGGGGACAGGAAAACACCATATATTTT; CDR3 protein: CASSFGGQENTIYF
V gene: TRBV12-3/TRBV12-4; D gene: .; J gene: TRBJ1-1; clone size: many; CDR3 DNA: TGTGCCAGCAGTACCGTCAGTGAAGCTTTCTTT; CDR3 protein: CASSTVSEAFF
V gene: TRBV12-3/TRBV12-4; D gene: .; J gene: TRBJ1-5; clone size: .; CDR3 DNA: TGTGCCAGCAGTTTAGGCACGGGGCCCCAGCATTTT; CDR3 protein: CASSLGTGPQHF
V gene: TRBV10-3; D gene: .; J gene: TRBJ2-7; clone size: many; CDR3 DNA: TGTGCCATCAGCCCCTCCGTTTACTACGAGCAGTACTTC; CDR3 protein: CAISPSVYYEQYF
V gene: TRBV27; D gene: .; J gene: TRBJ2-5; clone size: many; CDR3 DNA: TGTGCCAGCAGTTTAGCAGGACAGTGGGGCGAGACCCAGTACTTC; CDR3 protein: CASSLAGQWGETQYF
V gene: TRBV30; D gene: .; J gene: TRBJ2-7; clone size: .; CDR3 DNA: TGTGCCTGGAGTGTGGGGGGGCCAGCGGGCGAGCAGTACTTC; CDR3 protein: CAWSVGGPAGEQYF
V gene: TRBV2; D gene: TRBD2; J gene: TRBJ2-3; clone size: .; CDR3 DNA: TGTGCCAGCAGCAGACGGACTAGCGGGAGTGCAGATACGCAGTATTTT; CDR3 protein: CASSRRTSGSADTQYF
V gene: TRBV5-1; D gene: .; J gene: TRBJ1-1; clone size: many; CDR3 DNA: TGCGCCAGCTGGTCGGACAGCAACACTGAAGCTTTCTTT; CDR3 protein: CASWSDSNTEAFF
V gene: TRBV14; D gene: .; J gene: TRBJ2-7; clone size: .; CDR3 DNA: TGTGCCAGCAGCCAAGCGGTCAACGAGCAGTACTTC; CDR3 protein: CASSQAVNEQYF
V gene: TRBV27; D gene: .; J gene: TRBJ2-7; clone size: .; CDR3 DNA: TGTGCCAGCAGGACCAGCAGGGACCGATCCTACGAGCAGTACTTC; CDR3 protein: CASRTSRDRSYEQYF
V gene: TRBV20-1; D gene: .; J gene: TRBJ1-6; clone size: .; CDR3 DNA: TGCAGTGCTAGTGCCAATTCACCCCTCCACTTT; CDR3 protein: CSASANSPLHF
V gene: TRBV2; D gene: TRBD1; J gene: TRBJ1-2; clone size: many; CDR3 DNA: TGTGCCAGCAGTGACTTGGGACAGGGACTTTCTAACTATGGCTACACCTTC; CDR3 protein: CASSDLGQGLSNYGYTF
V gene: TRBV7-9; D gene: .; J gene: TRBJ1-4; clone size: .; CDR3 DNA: TGTGCCAGCAGCTTAGCGGATAGGCCCAATGAAAAACTGTTTTTT; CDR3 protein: CASSLADRPNEKLFF
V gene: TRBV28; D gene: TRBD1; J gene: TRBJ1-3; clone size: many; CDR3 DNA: TGTGCCAGCAGTCAAACAGGGGGCGCATACACCATATATTTT; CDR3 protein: CASSQTGGAYTIYF
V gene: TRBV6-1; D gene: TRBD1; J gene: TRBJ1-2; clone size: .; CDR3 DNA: TGTGCCAGCAGAGACCCTCCCGGGACAGGGGGACGACGCTATGGCTACACCTTC; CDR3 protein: CASRDPPGTGGRRYGYTF
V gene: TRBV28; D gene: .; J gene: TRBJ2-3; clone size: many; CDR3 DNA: TGTGCCACCGTAGCGGAGAGCACAGATACGCAGTATTTT; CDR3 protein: CATVAESTDTQYF
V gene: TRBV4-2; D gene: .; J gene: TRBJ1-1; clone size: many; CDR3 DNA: TGTGCCAGCAGCCAAGATGACACTGAAGCTTTCTTT; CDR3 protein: CASSQDDTEAFF
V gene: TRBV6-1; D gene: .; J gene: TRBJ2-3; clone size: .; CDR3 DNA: TGTGCCGTTGGAAGGGGCCTCAGCGCAGATACGCAGTATTTT; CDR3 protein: CAVGRGLSADTQYF
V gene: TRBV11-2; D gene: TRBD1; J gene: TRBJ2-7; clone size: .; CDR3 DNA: TGTGCCAGCAGCAACCCGACAGGGCCCAACTACGAGCAGTACTTC; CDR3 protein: CASSNPTGPNYEQYF
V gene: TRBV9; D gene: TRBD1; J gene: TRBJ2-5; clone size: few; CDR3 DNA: TGTGCCAGCAGCGACCAGGGGGACCAAGAGACCCAGTACTTC; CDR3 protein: CASSDQGDQETQYF
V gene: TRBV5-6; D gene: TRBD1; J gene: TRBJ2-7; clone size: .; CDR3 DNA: TGTGCCAGCAGCTTTACAGGGGTCCCCCCCTACGAGCAGTACTTC; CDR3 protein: CASSFTGVPPYEQYF
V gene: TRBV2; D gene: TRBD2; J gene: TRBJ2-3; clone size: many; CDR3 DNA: TGTGCCAGCAGTGAAGGGGCGGGAGGGGAAGATACGCAGTATTTT; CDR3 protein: CASSEGAGGEDTQYF
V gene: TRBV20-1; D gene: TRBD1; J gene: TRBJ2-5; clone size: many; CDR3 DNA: TGCAGTGCCGAGCCGGACAGGCCCGCCGCTCAAGAGACCCAGTACTTC; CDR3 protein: CSAEPDRPAAQETQYF
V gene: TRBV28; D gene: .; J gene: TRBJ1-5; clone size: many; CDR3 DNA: TGTGCCAGCAGTTTATCACGGCCCCAGCATTTT; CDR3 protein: CASSLSRPQHF
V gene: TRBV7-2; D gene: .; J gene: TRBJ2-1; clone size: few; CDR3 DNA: TGTGCCAGCAGTCGAGAGTCCTACAATGAGCAGTTCTTC; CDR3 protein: CASSRESYNEQFF
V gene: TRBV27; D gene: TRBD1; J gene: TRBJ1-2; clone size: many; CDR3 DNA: TGTGCCAGCAGTTACAGGGGGCATGGCTACACCTTC; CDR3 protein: CASSYRGHGYTF
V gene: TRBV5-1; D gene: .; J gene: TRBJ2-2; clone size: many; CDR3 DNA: TGCGCCAGTCAGCTCTCGGTTTCGAACACCGGGGAGCTGTTTTTT; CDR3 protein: CASQLSVSNTGELFF
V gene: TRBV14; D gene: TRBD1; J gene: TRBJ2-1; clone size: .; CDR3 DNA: TGTGCCAGCAGCCAAGATAGAATTTATGGTTTGGACAGGGGTGGGGATGAGCAGTTCTTC; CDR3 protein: CASSQDRIYGLDRGGDEQFF
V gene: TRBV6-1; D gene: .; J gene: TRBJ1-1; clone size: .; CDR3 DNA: TGTGCCAGCCCAAAACCCCCTACCCCCAGAGGGGTGAACACTGAAGCTTTCTTT; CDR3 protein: CASPKPPTPRGVNTEAFF
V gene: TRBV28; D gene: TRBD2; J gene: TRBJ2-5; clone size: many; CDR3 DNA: TGTGCCAGCAGTGCGGTAGCGGGAAGGGCAGGGGAGACCCAGTACTTC; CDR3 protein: CASSAVAGRAGETQYF
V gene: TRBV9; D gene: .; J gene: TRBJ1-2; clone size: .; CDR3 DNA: TGTGCCAGCAGCGTTGCGGGGATTGGCTACACCTTC; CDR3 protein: CASSVAGIGYTF
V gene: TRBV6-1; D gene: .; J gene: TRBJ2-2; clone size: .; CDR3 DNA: TGTGCCAGCACTAACGAGGGCGGGAACACCGGGGAGCTGTTTTTT; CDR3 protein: CASTNEGGNTGELFF
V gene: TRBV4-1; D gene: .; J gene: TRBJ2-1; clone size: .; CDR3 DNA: TGCGCCAGCAGCCAAGGAAGGGGGATCCCTTTAGGTGAGCAGTTCTTC; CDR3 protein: CASSQGRGIPLGEQFF
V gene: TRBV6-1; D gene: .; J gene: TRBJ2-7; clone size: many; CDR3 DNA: TGTGCCAGCAGCGAGTATGGGAGAAGGGAAGACGAGCAGTACTTC; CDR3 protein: CASSEYGRREDEQYF
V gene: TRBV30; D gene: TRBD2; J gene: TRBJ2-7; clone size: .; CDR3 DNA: TGTGCCAGTAGTATAGCTCTGCGGGGGTCCTATGAGCAGTACTTC; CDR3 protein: CASSIALRGSYEQYF
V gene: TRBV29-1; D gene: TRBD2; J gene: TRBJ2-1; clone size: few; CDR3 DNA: TGCAGCGTTACTCCCGGGACTAGCGGGACCAAATACAATGAGCAGTTCTTC; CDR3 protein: CSVTPGTSGTKYNEQFF
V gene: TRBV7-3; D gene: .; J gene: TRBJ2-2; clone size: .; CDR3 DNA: TGTGCCAGCAGCTTAGTGGCCTCGCGGAAAAGTGACACCGGGGAGCTGTTTTTT; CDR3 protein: CASSLVASRKSDTGELFF
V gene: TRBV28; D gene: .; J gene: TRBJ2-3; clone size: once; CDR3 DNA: TGTGCCAGCAGCTCCCCCACGCACAGGTACACAGATACGCAGTATTTT; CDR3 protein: CASSSPTHRYTDTQYF
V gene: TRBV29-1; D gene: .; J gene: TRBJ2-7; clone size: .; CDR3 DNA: TGCAGCGTTGATGGGCAATCCGAAGGTCCCTCCTACGAGCAGTACTTC; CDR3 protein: CSVDGQSEGPSYEQYF
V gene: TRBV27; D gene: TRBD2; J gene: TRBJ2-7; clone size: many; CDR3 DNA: TGTGCCAGCAGTCTCTTGCATAGCGGGAGGGCCTACGAGCAGTACTTC; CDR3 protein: CASSLLHSGRAYEQYF